This T cell receptor beta chain was recovered during a study of regulatory T cells in long-lasting Graves disease. Study-level background: Positivity for TSH receptor antibodies plus over 5 years of antithyroid drugs meant persistent Graves' disease. Study results and limitations: Owing to a sample size that was small, accuracy may have been reduced.

CDR3 length: 13 amino acids. Germline V lookup: CDR1 SQVTM, CDR2 ANQGSEA. Construction of the TCR beta libraries employed iRepertoire HTBI primers in conjunction with Arm-PCR of CDR3 regions. TCRdb reprocessed the multiplex PCR reads with MiXCR, giving one entry per CDR3 protein. The table lists hundreds of thousands of distinct CDR3 sequences, 25% to 35% of them singletons, with roughly 46% in the top ten. Time point specified: persistent/refractory GD, antithyroid drugs over 5 years with positive TRAb. PBMC RNA was the source of the TCR library. Of note for this clonotype: Its specificity is unknown. One junction end does not reproduce the germline sequence, and a read error may be involved.

J is TRBJ1-1 and V is TRBV29-1; no firm D call. The receptor was isolated from a female donor with Graves disease. The sample consisted of peripheral blood mononuclear cells (PBMCs), taken when the disease was refractory, from a patient treated with antithyroid drugs. The CDR3 reads CSVAPGMNTEASF. The CDR3 coding sequence is TGCAGCGTTGCCCCGGGAATGAACACTGAAGCTTCCTTT.